Each of the 32 T cell receptor beta chains below was sequenced from the same sample in a study of OX40 agonist ivuxolimab in advanced cancers. The protocol was immunoSEQ multiplex PCR, while the TCRdb copy is restricted to in-frame clones and leaves out a portion. The table records about 15,000 clones, roughly 78% of them present only once. The sample consisted of CD4+ or CD8+ T cells sorted from blood, taken in a trial of the OX40 agonist ivuxolimab. Source of these receptors: an adult with an advanced solid tumor such as melanoma, head and neck, liver or kidney cancer.

This rearrangement joins TRBV27 to TRBJ2-3; D may match TRBD1 or TRBD2 (6 bases each). Germline V lookup: CDR1 MNHEY, CDR2 SMNVEV (reference sequence). The CDR3 consists of 17 residues. The ends were cut back, 5 bases at V and 4 bases at J, with 22 bases in the middle. In DNA form, the CDR3 reads TGTGCCAGCAGTCCCTATGGTGGGGGGCGCAGCGCAGATACGCAGTATTTT. Its protein product is CASSPYGGGRSADTQYF.

The chain uses TRBV4-1 and TRBJ1-1; 7 bases agree with TRBD1. Per germline, CDR1 MGHRA and CDR2 YSYEKL. The V gene end was trimmed by 3 bases and the J gene end by 3 bases; junction bases not matched to a gene: 7. The CDR3 contains 15 residues. CDR3 in DNA: TGCGCCAGCAGCCAGGTACAGGGGCGCGACACTGAAGCTTTCTTT. As protein: CASSQVQGRDTEAFF.

The chain recombines TRBV27 with TRBJ2-1, with 9 bases fitting TRBD2. The germline CDR1 and CDR2 sequences are MNHEY and SMNVEV (reference sequence). The junction had 7 bases not matched to a gene; V was cut back by 5 bases and J by 8 bases. This CDR3 spans 14 amino acids. The CDR3 coding sequence is TGTGCCAGCAGTGAGCGGGAGGCCATCTATGAGCAGTTCTTC. Translating it yields CASSEREAIYEQFF.

This clone was seen more than once but under ten times. The chain joins TRBV10-1 to TRBJ1-2; weak D call: TRBD1 (5 bases). Trimming removed 0 bases at V and 3 bases at J, with 11 bases between. Germline V lookup: CDR1 WNHNN, CDR2 SYGVQD (reference sequence). The CDR3 length is 15 residues. This CDR3 reads CASSESRGADYGYTF. In DNA form, the CDR3 reads TGCGCCAGCAGTGAGTCGAGAGGGGCGGACTATGGCTACACCTTC.

The chain joins TRBV5-4 to TRBJ2-2, with TRBD1 identical over 10 bases. Germline V lookup: CDR1 SGHNT, CDR2 YYREEE (reference sequence). The ends lost 0 bases at V and 4 bases at J; junction bases unmatched: 6. This CDR3 has 17 residues. CDR3 sequence: CASSLGPGQGPTGELFF. CDR3 bases: TGTGCCAGCAGCTTGGGGCCGGGACAGGGGCCCACCGGGGAGCTGTTTTTT.

V and J are TRBV6-1 and TRBJ2-1; D unresolved. CDR3 size: 13 residues. CDR1 and CDR2 from the germline V gene are MNHNS and SASEGT. V lost 6 bases to trimming and J lost 7 bases, with 13 bases between them. The CDR3 loop reads CASRTGRRNEQFF. DNA for the CDR3: TGTGCCAGCAGGACCGGGCGTAGGAATGAGCAGTTCTTC.

The chain has TRBV5-8 and TRBJ1-5; 7 bases fit TRBD1. Germline values: CDR1 SGHTS, CDR2 YDEGEE. V shed 10 bases and J 3 bases; nucleotides not matched to a gene: 4. This CDR3 spans 12 amino acids. CDR3 amino acids: CAGGQTNQPQHF. The CDR3 coding sequence is TGTGCCGGGGGACAGACCAATCAGCCCCAGCATTTT.

V usage is TRBV6-1 and J usage is TRBJ2-1; D is perhaps TRBD2 (6 bases). The ends were cut back, 4 bases at V and 0 bases at J, with 25 bases in the middle. The CDR3 sequence is 20 residues long. Germline CDR1 and CDR2: MNHNS and SASEGT. The CDR3 here is CASSALLFFSGESSYNEQFF. For the CDR3, the DNA is TGTGCCAGCAGTGCGTTGCTTTTTTTTAGCGGCGAGAGCTCCTACAATGAGCAGTTCTTC.

The chain uses TRBV5-6 and TRBJ1-5; the match to TRBD1 covers 7 bases. This CDR3 spans 14 amino acids. Trimming cost V 6 bases and J 4 bases; bases outside gene matches: 7. Per the germline V gene, CDR1 is SGHDT and CDR2 is YYEEEE. The CDR3 region is CASTLGTVNQPQHF. For the CDR3, the DNA is TGTGCCAGCACCCTTGGGACAGTGAATCAGCCCCAGCATTTT.

The V and J genes are TRBV5-4 and TRBJ2-5, with D possibly matching TRBD1 (7 bases). Trimming removed 4 bases at V and 11 bases at J, with 21 bases between. CDR3 length equals 14 residues. From germline, CDR1 is SGHNT and CDR2 YYREEE (reference sequence). DNA for the CDR3: TGTGCCAGCAGCCCAGGGGGATATCCGGGGGAGCAGTACTTC. This gives the protein CASSPGGYPGEQYF.

This clone qualifies as medium-sized. The V gene is TRBV4-3, the J gene TRBJ1-4; 11 nucleotides line up with TRBD1. The germline V gene encodes CDR1 LGHNA and CDR2 YSLEER. V gave up 4 bases and J gave up 6 bases; unmatched junction bases: 10. The CDR3 loop spans 17 amino acids. The CDR3 DNA sequence: TGCGCCAGCAGCCCAACGGGACAGGGGGTTTCGGATGAAAAACTGTTTTTT. It codes for CASSPTGQGVSDEKLFF.

The gene calls are TRBV18 and TRBJ2-7; D remains ambiguous. V was trimmed by 4 bases and J by 2 bases, leaving 12 bases between them. The germline CDR1 and CDR2 sequences are KGHSH and LQKENI. CDR3 length equals 14 residues. The CDR3 sequence: CASSQGSPAYEQYF. In DNA form, the CDR3 reads TGTGCCAGCTCACAGGGATCACCAGCCTACGAGCAGTACTTC.

The chain recombines TRBV7-8 with TRBJ2-1; 10 nucleotides align to TRBD2. V lost 2 bases to trimming and J lost 4 bases; unmatched junction nucleotides: 5. Looked up from germline, CDR1 is SGHVS and CDR2 is FQNEAQ. This CDR3 region has 16 residues. CDR3 region: CASSLTAGGVYNEQFF. Here the CDR3 DNA reads TGTGCCAGCAGCTTAACAGCGGGGGGGGTTTACAATGAGCAGTTCTTC.

A single count supports this clone. This sequence joins TRBV7-9 and TRBJ1-2; 8 bases match TRBD1. In germline, CDR1 is SEHNR, CDR2 FQNEAQ (reference sequence). The CDR3 spans 14 residues. The trim removed 5 bases at V and 3 bases at J, leaving 5 bases unmatched. DNA for the CDR3: TGTGCCAGCAGCCCCGGGACAGGAGACTATGGCTACACCTTC. Translating it yields CASSPGTGDYGYTF.

The rearrangement uses TRBV4-1 and TRBJ1-4, with D maybe TRBD1 (5 bases). V was shortened by 0 bases and J by 5 bases, with 13 bases between the two germline ends. The CDR3 runs 16 residues. Germline V gene lookup returns CDR1 MGHRA and CDR2 YSYEKL. The CDR3 DNA reads as TGCGCCAGCAGCCAAGAAAGGGACCTAGGGAATGAAAAACTGTTTTTT. It translates to CASSQERDLGNEKLFF.

V gene TRBV21-1 combines with J gene TRBJ1-2; the table's D call of TRBD1 was not tested on the DNA. TRBV21-1 is assigned pseudogene status. The CDR3 has 15 residues. This CDR3 reads CASSVAGHPNYGYTF. CDR3 in DNA: TGTGCCAGCAGCGTAGCCGGACACCCGAACTATGGCTACACCTTC.

The chain uses TRBV19 and TRBJ1-3; 7 nucleotides agree with TRBD1. Per the germline V gene, CDR1 is LNHDA and CDR2 is SQIVND (reference sequence). The CDR3 is made up of 15 amino acids. Germline trimming cut 8 bases from V and 2 bases from J; bases unmatched to any gene: 9. DNA for the CDR3: TGTGCCAGTTCTGCCGGGACAGCGCCTGGAAACACCATATATTTT. Its translation: CASSAGTAPGNTIYF.

The chain has TRBV9 and TRBJ2-3; D possibly corresponds to TRBD2 (5 bases). The CDR3 contains 15 residues. The V end lost 3 bases, the J end lost 1 base, and 12 bases lay between the germline ends. The germline V gene encodes CDR1 SGDLS and CDR2 YYNGEE. Here the CDR3 DNA reads TGTGCCAGCAGCGCCGGGAATCGAGGCACAGATACGCAGTATTTT. Translating gives CASSAGNRGTDTQYF.

The chain joins TRBV28 to TRBJ2-3, with D perhaps TRBD2 (6 bases). The CDR3 is 14 residues long. V was cut by 5 bases and J by 5 bases, with 14 bases left in between. CDR1 and CDR2 from the germline V gene are MDHEN and SYDVKM. The CDR3 is CASSPGLNGDTQYF. In DNA form, the CDR3 reads TGTGCCAGCAGTCCCGGACTAAATGGAGATACGCAGTATTTT.

The chain uses TRBV19 and TRBJ2-7, with TRBD2 as a possible D gene (6 bases). V was shortened by 6 bases and J by 0 bases, with 15 bases between the two germline ends. Germline V gene sequence: CDR1 LNHDA, CDR2 SQIVND (reference sequence). The CDR3 has 15 amino acids. CDR3 sequence: CASRPYSGSSYEQYF. Written as DNA, the CDR3 is TGTGCCAGTAGACCCTATAGCGGCAGCTCCTACGAGCAGTACTTC.

The V gene is TRBV9, the J gene TRBJ2-2; 8 bases are shared with TRBD2. The CDR3 runs 16 residues. From germline, CDR1 is SGDLS and CDR2 YYNGEE. J gave up 4 bases and V 0 bases, and 5 bases lay outside the gene matches. In nucleotides, the CDR3 is TGTGCCAGCAGCGTAGCACGGGAGGGGCCCACCGGGGAGCTGTTTTTT. Residues: CASSVAREGPTGELFF.

This chain joins TRBV5-6 and TRBJ2-1, with 8 nucleotides matching TRBD2. The V segment lost 4 bases and the J segment 0 bases; nucleotides outside the gene matches: 3. The CDR3 has 15 amino acids. Per germline, CDR1 SGHDT and CDR2 YYEEEE. The CDR3 sequence: CASSGGRSSYNEQFF. CDR3 sequence (DNA): TGTGCCAGCAGCGGCGGGAGGAGCTCCTACAATGAGCAGTTCTTC.

CDR3 residues: CASSLDRDYEQYF. DNA of the CDR3: TGTGCCAGCAGCTTGGACAGGGACTACGAGCAGTACTTC. The V and J genes are TRBV5-6 and TRBJ2-7; maybe TRBD1 (6 bases). Trimming took 0 bases from V and 3 from J, leaving 7 bases between them. Germline V gene data show CDR1 as SGHDT and CDR2 as YYEEEE. This CDR3 spans 13 amino acids.

This clone came up once. The rearrangement links TRBV28 to TRBJ1-1; TRBD1 might be the D (5 bases). The V end lost 8 bases, the J end lost 3 bases, and 13 bases lay between the germline ends. The CDR3 consists of 13 residues. Germline CDR1 is MDHEN and CDR2 is SYDVKM. As DNA, the CDR3 is TGTGCCAGCGGGCAGGGCTCCTACACTGAAGCTTTCTTT. Protein sequence: CASGQGSYTEAFF.

The CDR3 here is CASSTRGPEYTEAFF. CDR3 in DNA: TGTGCCAGCAGCACCAGGGGGCCGGAGTACACTGAAGCTTTCTTT. The chain joins TRBV6-5 to TRBJ1-1; 8 bases match TRBD1. The trim removed 6 bases at V and 3 bases at J, leaving 9 bases unmatched. The length of the CDR3 is 15 residues. CDR1 is MNHEY, CDR2 SVGAGI, per germline.

The chain uses TRBV5-8 and TRBJ2-7, with D possibly being TRBD2 (5 bases). From germline, CDR1 is SGHTS and CDR2 YDEGEE. The CDR3 is made up of 15 amino acids. V lost 6 bases and J 3 bases, leaving 19 bases between the germline ends. The CDR3 region has the DNA TGTGCCAGCACTCAAGGGAGTCTCCGTTACTACGAGCAGTACTTC. Amino acid sequence: CASTQGSLRYYEQYF.

The V gene is TRBV5-6, the J gene TRBJ1-1; D is uncertain. CDR1 is SGHDT, CDR2 YYEEEE, per germline. V dropped 1 base and J dropped 1 base, with 11 bases sitting between them. The CDR3 covers 15 residues. This CDR3 is CASSLLVAGNTEAFF. The CDR3 bases are TGTGCCAGCAGCTTGTTAGTTGCGGGGAACACTGAAGCTTTCTTT.

About this clone: The same CDR3 also results from other DNA sequences found in this sample. The rearrangement links TRBV2 to TRBJ2-5; 7 nucleotides agree with TRBD1. CDR3 size: 18 residues. Germline CDR1 reads SNHLY; CDR2 reads FYNNEI. V lost 2 bases to trimming and J lost 5 bases; unmatched junction nucleotides: 17. CDR3 protein: CASSEIARTGLVGETQYF. In nucleotides, the CDR3 is TGTGCCAGCAGTGAAATCGCTAGGACAGGCCTCGTAGGGGAGACCCAGTACTTC. The full variable domain, rest sourced from reference TRBV2 and TRBJ2-5, is EPEVTQTPSHQVTQMGQEVILRCVPISNHLYFYWYRQILGQKVEFLVSFYNNEISEKSEIFDDQFSVERPDGSNFTLKIRSTKLEDSAMYFCASSEIARTGLVGETQYFGPGTRLLVL.

This clone was counted between two and nine times. The chain uses TRBV4-2 and TRBJ2-1; 10 bases align to TRBD2. This CDR3 is built from 17 residues. CDR1 and CDR2 from the germline V gene are LGHNA and YNFKEQ. Trimming at V came to 2 bases and at J to 1 base, leaving 5 bases not matched to a gene. This chain's CDR3 is CASSQSGLAYSYNEQFF. The CDR3 DNA is TGTGCCAGCAGCCAATCGGGACTAGCGTATTCCTACAATGAGCAGTTCTTC.

The chain is built from TRBV27 and TRBJ1-1; the D gene is possibly TRBD1 (6 bases). This CDR3 spans 13 amino acids. The germline V gene encodes CDR1 MNHEY and CDR2 SMNVEV (reference sequence). The V gene lost 5 bases and the J gene lost 5 bases, with 12 bases spanning the gap. The CDR3 is CASSQGGWTEAFF. The CDR3 DNA sequence: TGTGCCAGCAGTCAAGGGGGATGGACTGAAGCTTTCTTT.

Only one count was recorded for this clone. The chain employs TRBV4-3 and TRBJ2-7, with D tentatively TRBD2 (7 bases). CDR1 and CDR2 (germline): LGHNA, YSLEER. This CDR3 region has 18 residues. Trimming left V 1 base short and J 2 bases short, with 21 bases between. This chain's CDR3 is CASSQGSRGGSGTYEQYF. Here the CDR3 DNA reads TGCGCCAGCAGCCAAGGCTCAAGGGGGGGAAGCGGTACCTACGAGCAGTACTTC.

The chain has TRBV18 and TRBJ2-7, with D possibly being TRBD1 (6 bases). The CDR3 spans 14 residues. V lost 3 bases and J 5 bases, leaving 14 bases between the germline ends. Germline V CDR1 and CDR2: KGHSH, LQKENI. CDR3 sequence reads: CASSPSDRYNEQYF. The DNA for the CDR3 is TGTGCCAGCTCACCTTCAGACAGGTACAACGAGCAGTACTTC.